Listed below are T cell receptor beta chains from one sample, sequenced in a study of T cell responses to AZD1222 COVID-19 vaccine. Method: immunoSEQ multiplex PCR; TCRdb's copy keeps in-frame clones and lacks some. The sample yields more than 100,000 clones, 80% to 95% seen once. This sample comprised peripheral blood, obtained on day 0 of AZD1222 vaccination. These TCRs come from an adult in good health. CDR3s include the opening cysteine and the closing phenylalanine or tryptophan. A D gene is named only where the DNA matches it firmly. Size is omitted from some rows. Given values are once, few, many or a class for expanded clones.

j_call v_call clone_size d_call cdr3_nt cdr3_aa
TRBJ2-1 TRBV4-2 - - TGTGCCAGCAGCCAAGACGAGACTAGACCCTACAATGAGCAGTTCTTC CASSQDETRPYNEQFF
TRBJ2-7 TRBV4-1 - TRBD2 TGCGCCAGCAGCCAAGATCCCGCTAGCGGGGGGGCCTACGAGCAGTACTTC CASSQDPASGGAYEQYF
TRBJ2-1 TRBV5-1 few - TGCGCCAGCAGTAAGGGGGGCCCCGAGCAGTTCTTC CASSKGGPEQFF
TRBJ1-1 TRBV2 - - TGTGCCAGCAGCCGCGGACAAAACACTGAAGCTTTCTTT CASSRGQNTEAFF
TRBJ1-5 TRBV7-2 few TRBD1 TGTGCCAGGGGCCGGGACAGGGATCAGCCCCAGCATTTT CARGRDRDQPQHF
TRBJ1-1 TRBV11-3 once - TGTGCCAGCAGCTTGTCCCGGGTAACTGAAGCTTTCTTT CASSLSRVTEAFF
TRBJ1-4 TRBV10-3 once - TGTGCCATCAGTGACGGCGGGGGGGGCGCCTCCCGACCCGGAGAAAAACTGTTTTTT CAISDGGGGASRPGEKLFF
TRBJ2-1 TRBV7-2 - - TGTGCCAGCAGTTTCCGGGACCCCACGGATGAGCAGTTCTTC CASSFRDPTDEQFF
TRBJ2-5 TRBV4-1 - TRBD2 TGCGCCAGCAGCGGACGGACTAGCGGGCCCGGGGAGACCCAGTACTTC CASSGRTSGPGETQYF
TRBJ1-4 TRBV2 - - TGTGCCAGCATTTTCACGGACAGCCGTGAAAAACTGTTTTTT CASIFTDSREKLFF
TRBJ1-3 TRBV5-1 - - TGCGCCAGCAGCTTGATGGGGGCTGGAAACACCATATATTTT CASSLMGAGNTIYF
TRBJ2-6 TRBV2 - - TGTGCCAGCAGTGTTGCCCCCGTGGTGGTGGGGGCCAACGTCCTGACTTTC CASSVAPVVVGANVLTF
TRBJ2-3 TRBV7-7 - TRBD2 TGTGCTAGCAGCTTAGGACTAGCGGGGGGGTCAGATACGCAGTATTTT CASSLGLAGGSDTQYF
TRBJ2-5 TRBV30 - - TGTGCCTGGAGCGCGGCTAGGACGAGAACCCAGTACTTC CAWSAARTRTQYF
TRBJ2-7 TRBV5-1 - TRBD1 TGCGCCAGCAGCGAAGGGGACAGGGGTATGGAGCAGTACTTC CASSEGDRGMEQYF
TRBJ2-5 TRBV20-1 - TRBD2 TGCAGTGCTAGTGGGGCTAGCGGGGGACAAGAGACCCAGTACTTC CSASGASGGQETQYF
TRBJ1-1 TRBV6-1 - - TGTGCCAGCAGTGAAGTGGACTCCTTGTGGACTGAAGCTTTCTTT CASSEVDSLWTEAFF
TRBJ1-1 TRBV2 - - TGTGCCAGCAGTGGAGGGTACACTGAAGCTTTCTTT CASSGGYTEAFF
TRBJ1-2 TRBV7-9 - TRBD1 TGTGCCAGCAGCCTGCCCGAGGGGACAGACTATGGCTACACCTTC CASSLPEGTDYGYTF
TRBJ2-3 TRBV19 - - TGTGCCAGTAGTAAGTCACAACTAGAATTGGATACGCAGTATTTT CASSKSQLELDTQYF
TRBJ1-1 TRBV6-5 - - TGTGCCAGCAGTTATGAGTCGAACACTGAAGCTTTCTTT CASSYESNTEAFF
TRBJ1-5 TRBV12-3/TRBV12-4 few - TGTGCCAGTTCGGAGCAGCATCAGCCCCAGCATTTT CASSEQHQPQHF
TRBJ2-5 TRBV7-9 - - TGTGCCAGCAGCCCTAGGGGAACAGTTCGCGAGCCCTGGCAACAGACCCAGTACTTC CASSPRGTVREPWQQTQYF
TRBJ2-7 TRBV14 - - TGTGCCAGCAGCCAACCGGGACCCAGCTCCTACGAGCAGTACTTC CASSQPGPSSYEQYF
TRBJ1-2 TRBV27 - - TGTGCCAGCAGTCCCAGAGGATCCTATGGCTACACCTTC CASSPRGSYGYTF
TRBJ1-2 TRBV19 - - TGTGCCAGTAGTACGAACAGGGTCGGCTACACCTTC CASSTNRVGYTF
TRBJ1-1 TRBV5-1 - - TGCGCCAGCAGCTTGTCAGGAGAGGGCACTGAAGCTTTCTTT CASSLSGEGTEAFF
TRBJ2-5 TRBV7-2 - TRBD2 TGTGCCAGCAGCTTAGGCGGGGGGCGGCAAGAGACCCAGTACTTC CASSLGGGRQETQYF
TRBJ1-1 TRBV19 - TRBD1 TGTGCCAGTAGTCGCCCGGGACAGGGTGTCAGCACTGAAGCTTTCTTT CASSRPGQGVSTEAFF
TRBJ2-3 TRBV30 - - TGTGCCTGGAGAGAGACCACAGATACGCAGTATTTT CAWRETTDTQYF
TRBJ2-7 TRBV2 - - TGTGCCAGCAGTGTAGCCCCAGCCGGGGAGCAGTACTTC CASSVAPAGEQYF
TRBJ2-7 TRBV7-9 - TRBD1 TGTGCCAGCAGCCAAGCAATGGGGACAGACCTATACGAGCAGTACTTC CASSQAMGTDLYEQYF
TRBJ2-7 TRBV28 - TRBD2 TGTGCCAGCAGTTTAAAACTAGCGGGGGACTACGAGCAGTACTTC CASSLKLAGDYEQYF
TRBJ1-1 TRBV10-2 few - TGCGCCAGCAGTGAGTCAGCAAACACTGAAGCTTTCTTT CASSESANTEAFF
TRBJ1-1 TRBV6-5 - - TGTGCCAGCAGCAAACAGAGGACGAACACTGAAGCTTTCTTT CASSKQRTNTEAFF
TRBJ2-3 TRBV6-4 - TRBD2 TGTGCCAGCAGTGACTCGAGCGGGGCTACAGATACGCAGTATTTT CASSDSSGATDTQYF
TRBJ1-2 TRBV19 - TRBD1 TGTGCCAGTAGTTTAATAACCGGACAGGTCAGTGGCTACACCTTC CASSLITGQVSGYTF
TRBJ1-1 TRBV30 - TRBD1 TGTGCCTGGACAATCTTGACAGGGAGCACTGAAGCTTTCTTT CAWTILTGSTEAFF
TRBJ1-2 TRBV9 - - TGTGCCAGCAGCGTAGCTGAGGAGGGCTATGGCTACACCTTC CASSVAEEGYGYTF
TRBJ1-1 TRBV19 - - TGTGCCAGTAGCACCCTGAACACTGAAGCTTTCTTT CASSTLNTEAFF
TRBJ1-2 TRBV18 - TRBD1 TGTGCCAGCTCACCACCCGGGACAGGACACTATGGCTACACCTTC CASSPPGTGHYGYTF
TRBJ2-1 TRBV5-4 - TRBD2 TGTGCCAGCAGCTTCCGGGTAGCGGGGTACAATGAGCAGTTCTTC CASSFRVAGYNEQFF
TRBJ2-1 TRBV2 - TRBD2 TGTGCCGGAATGACTAGCGGGGGGATTGATGAGCAGTTCTTC CAGMTSGGIDEQFF
TRBJ2-7 TRBV3-1/TRBV3-2 - TRBD1 TGTGCCAGCAGCCAAGACACAGGGGCGAGGGAGCAGTACTTC CASSQDTGAREQYF
TRBJ2-3 TRBV7-3 - TRBD1 TGTGCCAGCAGCTCGATAATGGACAGGGTGCAGTATTTT CASSSIMDRVQYF
TRBJ2-5 TRBV18 - - TGTGCCAGCTCACAAACAGGGCTGCGAGAGACCCAGTACTTC CASSQTGLRETQYF
TRBJ2-2 TRBV7-9 once - TGTGCCAGCAGCTTCTTGGTAGGGGAGCTGTTTTTT CASSFLVGELFF
TRBJ2-7 TRBV6-1 - TRBD1 TGTGCCAGCAGTGAAAGTAGGGGACAGGGGGCCTACGAGCAGTACTTC CASSESRGQGAYEQYF
TRBJ1-5 TRBV9 - - TGTGCCAGCAGCGTAGAGCTGCCGTTGGGATCGGGGCGGGCCCAGCATTTT CASSVELPLGSGRAQHF
TRBJ1-1 TRBV7-9 once TRBD1 TGTGCCAGCAGCTTACGGGGGGACAGGGAAGCTTTCTTT CASSLRGDREAFF